This TCR beta chain was recorded in a study of graft-versus-host responses after intestinal transplantation. Study-level background: Every transplant recipient was induced with anti-thymocyte globulin, then maintained on tacrolimus and steroids for around 3 years.

Repertoires were generated with immunoSEQ multiplex PCR, while TCRdb's copy carries only in-frame clones and drops some. The sample lists some 88,000 clones, roughly 91% occurring once. General study results and limits: GvH clones occurred in recipient marrow; some first appeared in ileum or blood. HvG clone declines early post-transplant were associated with peak circulating GvH levels.

Concerning this clone itself: Its antigen is unknown.

The V end was cut by 0 bases, the J end by 6 bases, with 19 bases between. The CDR3 contains 17 residues. The germline V gene encodes CDR1 SGDLS and CDR2 YYNGEE. The receptor's source is a human donor who received an intestinal transplant. The source was unstimulated CD8+ T cells sorted from spleen or lymph node cells, collected before intestinal transplant. The chain carries TRBV9 and TRBJ2-1; D is possibly TRBD1 (5 bases). The CDR3 nucleotides read TGTGCCAGCAGCGTAGATGTCTACCGCTCGACAGTCAATGAGCAGTTCTTC. It encodes CASSVDVYRSTVNEQFF.